The present TCR beta chain was sequenced within a study of blood T cell repertoires in COVID-19. About the research overall: The cDNA or gDNA used as material had been derived from T cells, B-cell-depleted T cells, or PBMCs.

The CDR3 covers 11 residues. V was trimmed by 6 bases and J by 6 bases, leaving 5 bases between them. This clone has just one count. Data came from immunoSEQ multiplex PCR; TCRdb stores just in-frame clones and leaves some out. The sample lists around 50,000 clones, about 86% occurring once. This chain connects TRBV12-3 or TRBV12-4 to TRBJ2-2; D is unresolved. The clonotype originates from a woman of 80 years or more with acute or convalescent COVID-19. Sequencing input: peripheral blood. The CDR3 region is CASSSAGELFF. In DNA, the CDR3 is TGTGCCAGCAGCAGCGCCGGGGAGCTGTTTTTT.